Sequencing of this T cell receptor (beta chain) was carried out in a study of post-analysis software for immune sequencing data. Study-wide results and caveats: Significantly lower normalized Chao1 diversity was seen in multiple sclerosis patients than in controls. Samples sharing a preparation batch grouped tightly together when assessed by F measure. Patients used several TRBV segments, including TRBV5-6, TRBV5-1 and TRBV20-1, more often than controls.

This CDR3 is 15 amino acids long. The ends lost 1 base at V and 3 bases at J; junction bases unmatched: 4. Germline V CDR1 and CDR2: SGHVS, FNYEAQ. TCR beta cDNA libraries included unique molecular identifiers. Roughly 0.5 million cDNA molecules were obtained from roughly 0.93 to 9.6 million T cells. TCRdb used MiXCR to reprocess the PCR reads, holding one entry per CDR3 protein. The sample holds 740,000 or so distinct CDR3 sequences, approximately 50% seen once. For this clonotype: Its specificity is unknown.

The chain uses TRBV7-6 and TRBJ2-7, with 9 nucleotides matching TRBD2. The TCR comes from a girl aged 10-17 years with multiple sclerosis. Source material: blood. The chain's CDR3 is CASSLVAGDYYEQYF. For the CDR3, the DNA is TGTGCCAGCAGCTTAGTAGCGGGAGACTACTACGAGCAGTACTTC.